The clone carrying this TCR beta chain was recorded a few times. The target antigen is unknown. One entry per CDR3 protein results from TCRdb running MiXCR on the 5' RACE reads. The top ten hold around 18% of the sample, which has more than 350,000 distinct CDR3 sequences, approximately 10% seen once. This specimen comes from a study of T cells after yellow fever vaccination. Study background: Fractions low in cell number were prepared with SMART-Seq v4 Ultra Low Input.

The length of the CDR3 is 16 residues. The germline gives CDR1 SGHTA, CDR2 FQGNSA. Between the trimmed V and J ends, which lost 5 bases and 0 bases, there was a span of 17 bases. Study-level points and caveats: Across the CD4 and CD8 compartments, a small share of clonotypes was present in both.

The chain employs TRBV7-2 and TRBJ2-7; D is ambiguous. This sequence was found in a man between 18 and 35 years old who received the YFV17D yellow fever vaccine. Sequenced here: PBMCs, sampled on the day of the first yellow fever vaccination. The CDR3, as DNA: TGTGCCAGCAGCCGTGACCGATCGAAGGTCTCCTACGAGCAGTACTTC. It codes for CASSRDRSKVSYEQYF. Variable domain in full (rest from reference TRBV7-2 and TRBJ2-7): GAGVSQSPSNKVTEKGKDVELRCDPISGHTALYWYRQSLGQGLEFLIYFQGNSAPDKSGLPSDRFSAERTGGSVSTLTIQRTQQEDSAVYLCASSRDRSKVSYEQYFGPGTRLTVT.